A single sample is the source of the 13 T cell receptor beta chains below, sequenced in a study of spatial heterogeneity in lung cancer (dated by TCRdb to the late 2010s). Overall study results and their limits: The tumor nonsynonymous mutation count correlated with the number of expanded intratumoral alpha and beta TCRs.

The sample's time point, from its label and the paper: sample taken at primary tumor resection. Library preparation was by 5' RACE. Sequencer: NextSeq 500. TCRdb reworked the public reads: Q25 trimming with fastp, MiXCR clone assembly, productive beta chains retained. Rows are unified per CDR3 protein, each entry keeping the most common DNA and genes. This sample holds approximately 94,000 distinct CDR3 sequences; 4.4% were observed only once. 21% of the sample rests with the top ten. For these receptors, no antigen is known. The specimen was lung tumor tissue, collected at surgery. Source of these receptors: a male donor with early-stage non-small cell lung cancer.

Ten or more counts support this clonotype. The rearrangement joins TRBV28 to TRBJ1-2; D gene ambiguous. The CDR3 runs 12 residues. V was cut by 2 bases and J by 8 bases, with 9 bases left in between. The V gene's germline CDR1 is MDHEN and CDR2 SYDVKM. The chain's CDR3 is CASSLLSGGYTF. In DNA form, the CDR3 reads TGTGCCAGCAGTTTACTAAGTGGAGGCTACACCTTC.

This clonotype was detected ten times or more. The chain is built from TRBV11-2 and TRBJ2-1, with D perhaps TRBD2 (6 bases). The CDR3 totals 16 residues. CDR1 SGHAT and CDR2 FQNNGV come from the germline V gene. Trimming took 4 bases from V and 1 from J, leaving 14 bases between them. The CDR3 region is CASSSDSGISYNEQFF. The CDR3 DNA sequence: TGTGCCAGCAGCTCCGATAGCGGAATATCCTACAATGAGCAGTTCTTC.

At least ten counts were recorded for this clonotype. This sequence joins TRBV4-1 and TRBJ1-2, with D uncertain. The CDR3 runs 15 residues. V lost 7 bases, J lost 2 bases, and 17 bases lay in between. In germline, CDR1 is MGHRA, CDR2 YSYEKL. This CDR3 reads CASNTQLGGNYGYTF. CDR3 DNA: TGCGCCAGCAACACCCAGTTGGGAGGGAACTATGGCTACACCTTC.

This clonotype was picked up many times. This chain joins TRBV12-3 or TRBV12-4 and TRBJ2-1; 7 nucleotides match TRBD2. V gave up 4 bases and J gave up 0 bases; unmatched junction bases: 9. This CDR3 spans 17 amino acids. The DNA of the CDR3 is TGTGCCAGCAGTTCCTTTCTGGGGGGGAGCTCCTACAATGAGCAGTTCTTC. Its protein product is CASSSFLGGSSYNEQFF.

Ten or more counts support this clonotype. V and J are TRBV2 and TRBJ2-4, with TRBD1 matching 7 bases. CDR1 and CDR2 (germline): SNHLY, FYNNEI. V trimming: 6 bases; J trimming: 8 bases; junction bases outside the gene matches: 7. The CDR3 totals 13 residues. The CDR3 nucleotides read TGTGCCAGCAGCGGAGGACAGGCGGACATTCAGTACTTC. Translating gives CASSGGQADIQYF.

There are many counts of this clonotype. The chain recombines TRBV11-2 with TRBJ2-1, with D possibly being TRBD2 (5 bases). Germline CDR1 SGHAT, CDR2 FQNNGV. The CDR3 has 16 amino acids. V dropped 5 bases and J dropped 0 bases, with 14 bases sitting between them. The CDR3 spells CASSPRADSSYNEQFF. The CDR3 DNA sequence: TGTGCCAGCAGCCCAAGAGCGGATAGCTCCTACAATGAGCAGTTCTTC.

This clonotype has a handful of counts. The J gene is TRBJ2-1, the V gene TRBV11-2; either TRBD1 or TRBD2 may supply D (5 bases each). The V gene lost 4 bases and the J gene lost 0 bases, with 22 bases spanning the gap. This CDR3 region has 19 residues. Germline assignment: CDR1 SGHAT and CDR2 FQNNGV. For the CDR3, the DNA is TGTGCCAGCAGCTCTGGACCCCGACCGGGACGGAGCTCCTACAATGAGCAGTTCTTC. This gives the protein CASSSGPRPGRSSYNEQFF.

This clonotype showed up many times. V is TRBV6-1 and J is TRBJ2-1, with 7 bases identical to TRBD1. V lost 6 bases and J lost 9; bases outside the gene matches: 5. This CDR3 spans 12 amino acids. Germline V gives CDR1 MNHNS, CDR2 SASEGT. In DNA form, the CDR3 reads TGTGCCAGCAGCCTGAACAGGGGTGAGCAGTTCTTC. Translated, it gives CASSLNRGEQFF.

This clonotype has ten or more counts. The V and J genes are TRBV20-1 and TRBJ2-3; D may be TRBD2 (6 bases). Looked up from germline, CDR1 is DFQATT and CDR2 is SNEGSKA (reference sequence). The CDR3 consists of 13 residues. Trimming shortened V by 6 bases and J by 2 bases, and 12 bases separated the two germline ends. The CDR3 bases are TGCAGTGCCGGGACTGGGCACACAGATACGCAGTATTTT. Its protein is CSAGTGHTDTQYF.

This chain links TRBV5-1 with TRBJ2-3; D is undetermined. The CDR3 extends over 14 amino acids. V lost 1 base to trimming and J lost 1 base, with 7 bases between them. Looked up from germline, CDR1 is SGHRS and CDR2 is YFSETQ. The CDR3 DNA follows: TGCGCCAGCAGCTTGTGGGTCCGCACAGATACGCAGTATTTT. It yields the protein CASSLWVRTDTQYF.

This clonotype was observed at least ten times. The chain employs TRBV28 and TRBJ2-7; maybe TRBD2 (6 bases). This CDR3 spans 14 amino acids. From germline, CDR1 is MDHEN and CDR2 SYDVKM. V dropped 5 bases and J dropped 3 bases, with 14 bases sitting between them. CDR3 sequence: CASSETRGVYEQYF. DNA of the CDR3: TGTGCCAGCAGTGAGACTAGAGGGGTCTACGAGCAGTACTTC.

This clonotype is medium-sized (0.01 to 0.1%) by share. V and J are TRBV5-6 and TRBJ2-2, with 7 nucleotides matching TRBD2. The CDR3 covers 16 residues. Unmatched junction bases numbered 8, after V lost 0 bases and J lost 6 bases. Germline CDR1 is SGHDT and CDR2 is YYEEEE. CDR3 residues: CASSLEGLAVAGELFF. The CDR3 DNA reads TGTGCCAGCAGCTTGGAAGGTCTAGCGGTCGCCGGGGAGCTGTTTTTT. Together with reference TRBV5-6 and TRBJ2-2, the CDR3 gives the full variable domain: DAGVTQSPTHLIKTRGQQVTLRCSPKSGHDTVSWYQQALGQGPQFIFQYYEEEERQRGNFPDRFSGHQFPNYSSELNVNALLLGDSALYLCASSLEGLAVAGELFFGEGSRLTVL.

Concerning this clonotype itself: A much larger clone is a single base away; this may be a read error. The genes are TRBV20-1 and TRBJ2-3; 7 bases fit TRBD2. Trimming removed 3 bases from V and 2 bases from J; junction bases left unmatched: 5. The CDR3 sequence is 14 residues long. Germline V CDR1 and CDR2: DFQATT, SNEGSKA (reference sequence). The CDR3 loop reads CSARTAGITDTQYF. CDR3 DNA: TGCAGTGCTAGGACAGCGGGGATCACAGATACGCAGTATTTT.